The rows below give T cell receptor beta chains drawn from one sample of a study of cytomegalovirus exposure and HLA in healthy donors. Repertoires were generated with immunoSEQ multiplex PCR, while TCRdb's copy carries only in-frame clones and drops some. The table lists approximately 220,000 clones, approximately 80% of them singletons. Source material: PBMCs. The receptors were sampled from a girl under 18 in good health and CMV-seronegative. The CDR3 runs from the conserved cysteine through the conserved F or W. D genes are given only for firm matches. The listing skips clone size in some rows; elsewhere it reads once, few, many or a size class.

clone size	J gene	D gene	V gene	CDR3 protein	CDR3 DNA
-	TRBJ2-5	-	TRBV30	CAWSVQSGPQYF	TGTGCCTGGAGTGTACAGTCAGGGCCCCAGTACTTC
-	TRBJ1-4	TRBD1	TRBV7-2	CASSQYRGKEKLFF	TGTGCCAGCAGCCAGTACAGGGGGAAGGAAAAACTGTTTTTT
-	TRBJ1-1	-	TRBV19	CASSIAVLGEAFF	TGTGCCAGTAGTATAGCAGTTCTTGGTGAAGCTTTCTTT
-	TRBJ2-7	-	TRBV7-9	CASSLVTGQTYEQYF	TGTGCCAGCAGCTTAGTGACAGGACAAACCTACGAGCAGTACTTC
-	TRBJ2-2	TRBD2	TRBV2	CASIGLPRGDTGELFF	TGTGCCAGCATCGGCCTTCCGCGGGGGGACACCGGGGAGCTGTTTTTT
-	TRBJ2-3	TRBD2	TRBV5-6	CASSWASGLADTQYF	TGTGCCAGCAGCTGGGCTAGCGGGCTCGCAGATACGCAGTATTTT
-	TRBJ1-3	TRBD1	TRBV2	CASPGDSSSGNTIYF	TGTGCCAGCCCCGGGGACAGTAGCTCTGGAAACACCATATATTTT
-	TRBJ1-1	-	TRBV7-8	CASSSWGLNTEAFF	TGTGCCAGCAGCTCGTGGGGCTTGAACACTGAAGCTTTCTTT
-	TRBJ2-7	TRBD2	TRBV10-2	CASRYSGLASIDEQYF	TGCGCCAGCAGGTACAGCGGACTAGCGAGTATCGACGAGCAGTACTTC
-	TRBJ2-7	-	TRBV5-4	CASSLVGRGASYEQYF	TGTGCCAGCAGCTTGGTAGGCAGGGGAGCCTCCTACGAGCAGTACTTC
-	TRBJ2-7	TRBD2	TRBV6-6	CASSQERGYYEQYF	TGTGCCAGCAGTCAGGAGCGGGGCTACTACGAGCAGTACTTC
-	TRBJ2-2	TRBD2	TRBV9	CASRGSSGRAGELFF	TGTGCCAGCAGGGGCTCTAGCGGGAGGGCCGGGGAGCTGTTTTTT
-	TRBJ2-1	-	TRBV18	CASSTPAASSYNEQFF	TGTGCCAGCTCAACCCCTGCGGCAAGCTCCTACAATGAGCAGTTCTTC
-	TRBJ2-1	TRBD2	TRBV7-2	CASSSRRAGGLNEQFF	TGTGCCAGCAGCTCCCGTCGGGCGGGAGGGCTCAATGAGCAGTTCTTC
-	TRBJ2-1	-	TRBV15	CATKALGGGGTYNEQFF	TGTGCCACGAAAGCCCTCGGAGGGGGAGGGACCTACAATGAGCAGTTCTTC
few	TRBJ1-1	-	TRBV5-1	CASNWGEIMNTEAFF	TGCGCCAGCAACTGGGGGGAAATCATGAACACTGAAGCTTTCTTT
once	TRBJ1-5	TRBD1	TRBV30	CAWSVFGRGREDQPQHF	TGTGCCTGGAGTGTATTTGGCAGGGGGCGCGAGGATCAGCCCCAGCATTTT
once	TRBJ2-2	TRBD2	TRBV29-1	CSVARGGDNTGELFF	TGCAGCGTTGCCCGCGGGGGTGATAACACCGGGGAGCTGTTTTTT